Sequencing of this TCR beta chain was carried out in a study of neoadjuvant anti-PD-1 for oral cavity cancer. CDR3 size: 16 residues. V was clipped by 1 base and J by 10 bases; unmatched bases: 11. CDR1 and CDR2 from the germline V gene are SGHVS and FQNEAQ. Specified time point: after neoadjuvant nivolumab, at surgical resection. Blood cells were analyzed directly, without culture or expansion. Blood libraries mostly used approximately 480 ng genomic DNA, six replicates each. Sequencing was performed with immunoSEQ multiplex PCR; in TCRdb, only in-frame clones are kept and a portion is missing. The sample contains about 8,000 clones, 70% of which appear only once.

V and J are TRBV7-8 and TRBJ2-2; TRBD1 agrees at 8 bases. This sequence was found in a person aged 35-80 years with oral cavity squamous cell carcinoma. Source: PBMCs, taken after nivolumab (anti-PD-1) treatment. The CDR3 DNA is TGTGCCAGCAGCTTAGATGGACAGGGACTCTTCTCGGAGCTGTTTTTT. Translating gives CASSLDGQGLFSELFF.